The present TCR beta chain was sequenced within a study of T cell responses to AZD1222 COVID-19 vaccine. General study findings and limits: Along spike, vaccine-associated CD4 TCRs were found throughout, with dominance at 160-218 and 743-854. Nearly half of unique spike-specific TCRs reportedly avoided B.1.351 and B.1.1.7 mutated regions. Donors in the cohort were predominantly white British and more often female, and clonal diversity was possibly underestimated. All repertoire sampling was performed exclusively after the peak T cell response.

Comments on this clone: Its antigen is not known.

Sequenced by immunoSEQ multiplex PCR; TCRdb stores in-frame clones only, minus some. The table lists around 220,000 clones, roughly 94% of them singletons, with approximately 1.5% in the top ten. Germline V gene sequence: CDR1 MDHEN, CDR2 SYDVKM. Trimming removed 2 bases from V and 4 bases from J, with 11 bases in between. This CDR3 region has 14 residues. The chain carries TRBV28 and TRBJ1-1, with D hard to call. The sequencing used peripheral blood, collected 28 days after the second dose of the MenACWY control vaccine. The TCR was taken from an adult who received the MenACWY meningococcal vaccine as a control. The CDR3 DNA reads as TGTGCCAGCAGTTTACGCGGGTCAGGCACTGAAGCTTTCTTT. Translation gives CASSLRGSGTEAFF.